The 20 T cell receptor beta chains presented below share a single source sample, sequenced in a study of cytomegalovirus exposure and HLA in healthy donors. The PCR contained 60 Vbeta and 13 Jbeta primers. Assay used: immunoSEQ multiplex PCR; TCRdb lists only in-frame clones, some missing. The profile shows about 150,000 clones, 65% to 85% of them singletons. Specimen: PBMCs. The receptors originated from a male donor in good health and CMV-seronegative.

This clone was seen only once. The rearrangement joins TRBV9 to TRBJ2-3; tentatively, D is TRBD2 (6 bases). The CDR3 is made up of 16 amino acids. V lost 4 bases, J lost 1 base, and 16 bases lay in between. Germline V lookup: CDR1 SGDLS, CDR2 YYNGEE. CDR3 region: CASSLIGGDGTDTQYF. In DNA form, the CDR3 reads TGTGCCAGCAGCCTTATCGGGGGAGACGGCACAGATACGCAGTATTTT.

The chain employs TRBV21-1 and TRBJ1-2. TRBV21-1 is a known pseudogene. The length of the CDR3 is 13 residues. The CDR3 bases are TGTGCCAGCAGCAGGTATAGGGCGGGAGGCTACACCTTC. Translating gives CASSRYRAGGYTF.

This chain connects TRBV5-6 to TRBJ2-2; TRBD2 might be the D (5 bases). Germline V CDR1 and CDR2: SGHDT, YYEEEE. Trimming cost V 5 bases and J 8 bases, with 25 bases left between them. This CDR3 is 17 amino acids long. CDR3 coding DNA: TGTGCCAGCAGGGTTTCCCCCTTAAGGCCCGGCGGGGGGGAGCTGTTTTTT. It yields the protein CASRVSPLRPGGGELFF.

This chain connects TRBV7-9 to TRBJ2-3, with 7 bases fitting TRBD2. This CDR3 region has 15 residues. Germline CDR1 is SEHNR and CDR2 is FQNEAQ (reference sequence). The ends lost 5 bases at V and 4 bases at J; junction bases unmatched: 9. The CDR3 reads CASSLQGGPADTQYF. Written as DNA, the CDR3 is TGTGCCAGCAGCCTCCAGGGAGGGCCCGCAGATACGCAGTATTTT.

This chain links TRBV7-8 with TRBJ1-5, with no clear D. The CDR3 consists of 13 residues. CDR1 SGHVS and CDR2 FQNEAQ come from the germline V gene. Trimming cost V 1 base and J 5 bases, with 6 bases left between them. In DNA, the CDR3 is TGTGCCAGCAGCTTAGGTCGGGATCAGCCCCAGCATTTT. Protein sequence: CASSLGRDQPQHF.

This clone was detected only once. The V and J genes are TRBV28 and TRBJ2-7, with D maybe TRBD1 (5 bases). CDR3 length: 11 amino acids. Trimming took 6 bases from V and 6 from J, leaving 9 bases between them. Germline V gives CDR1 MDHEN, CDR2 SYDVKM. Written as DNA, the CDR3 is TGTGCCAGCAGCGAAAGGGGCGAGCAGTACTTC. As protein: CASSERGEQYF.

This clone is a singleton in its sample. V is TRBV18 and J is TRBJ2-2; 10 bases line up with TRBD2. This CDR3 has 17 residues. The germline CDR1 and CDR2 sequences are KGHSH and LQKENI. V was pared by 3 bases and J by 5 bases, with 9 bases of the junction left unmatched. This chain's CDR3 is CASSPRLAGTGTGELFF. The CDR3 DNA follows: TGTGCCAGCTCACCTCGACTAGCGGGTACGGGGACCGGGGAGCTGTTTTTT.

The chain carries TRBV15 and TRBJ1-1; weak D call: TRBD1 (6 bases). The germline V gene encodes CDR1 LNHNV and CDR2 YYDKDF (reference sequence). This CDR3 has 17 residues. Trimming removed 1 base from V and 1 base from J, with 16 bases in between. The CDR3 nucleotides are TGTGCCACCAGCAGAGGAGGATGGCAGGGGCGGAACACTGAAGCTTTCTTT. Translated: CATSRGGWQGRNTEAFF.

The rearrangement joins TRBV7-9 to TRBJ1-1; 8 bases line up with TRBD1. Trimming removed 5 bases from V and 4 bases from J; junction bases left unmatched: 6. Germline CDR1 SEHNR, CDR2 FQNEAQ (reference sequence). This CDR3 has 14 residues. The CDR3 DNA is TGTGCCAGCAGCCTAGACAGGGGTCTCACTGAAGCTTTCTTT. It encodes CASSLDRGLTEAFF.

J is TRBJ1-2 and V is TRBV29-1, with TRBD1 matching 9 bases. J gave up 8 bases and V 4 bases, and 5 bases lay outside the gene matches. Per germline, CDR1 SQVTM and CDR2 ANQGSEA. CDR3 size: 12 residues. CDR3: CSVGDRGSGYTF. The CDR3 DNA is TGCAGCGTTGGAGACAGGGGGTCAGGCTACACCTTC.

The V and J genes are TRBV5-1 and TRBJ2-2; D not certain. The CDR3 runs 15 residues. Trimming took off 1 base at V and 0 bases at J, with 7 bases between the two ends. Germline V lookup: CDR1 SGHRS, CDR2 YFSETQ. CDR3 in DNA: TGCGCCAGCAGCTTGACATCTGCGAACACCGGGGAGCTGTTTTTT. Encoded protein: CASSLTSANTGELFF.

This clone was found once. V usage is TRBV2 and J usage is TRBJ1-2; D perhaps matches TRBD1 (5 bases). The V end lost 9 bases, the J end lost 6 bases, and 20 bases lay between the germline ends. Germline CDR1 is SNHLY and CDR2 is FYNNEI. The CDR3 covers 14 residues. CDR3 in DNA: TGTGCCAGTGCGACGATCGGGGGACGGAATGGCTACACCTTC. The encoded protein is CASATIGGRNGYTF.

The rearrangement joins TRBV19 to TRBJ2-7; 7 nucleotides line up with TRBD2. Germline-derived CDR1 and CDR2 are LNHDA and SQIVND (reference sequence). V was clipped by 5 bases and J by 0 bases; unmatched bases: 10. There are 16 residues in the CDR3. In DNA, the CDR3 is TGTGCCAGTAGTCCACTTAGCGGGTACCTCTCCTACGAGCAGTACTTC. It specifies CASSPLSGYLSYEQYF.

The chain joins TRBV7-6 to TRBJ2-7, with 10 bases aligning to TRBD2. V shed 1 base and J 4 bases; nucleotides not matched to a gene: 4. The CDR3 contains 15 residues. CDR1 is SGHVS and CDR2 is FNYEAQ in the germline V gene. Written as DNA, the CDR3 is TGTGCCAGCAGCTTAGAGACTAGCGGGCGATACGAGCAGTACTTC. This translates into CASSLETSGRYEQYF.

The V call is TRBV13, the J call TRBJ2-7; D is perhaps TRBD2 (6 bases). Trimming removed 4 bases from V and 5 bases from J, with 18 bases in between. Germline lookup yields CDR1 PRHDT and CDR2 FYEKMQ (reference sequence). CDR3 length: 15 amino acids. CDR3 DNA: TGTGCCAGCAGCTCTCCGACTAGTGAGGCCCACGAGCAGTACTTC. Translated: CASSSPTSEAHEQYF.

Concerning this clone itself: In this CDR3 the conserved last residue, phenylalanine or tryptophan, is missing, so a read error is likely. The chain recombines TRBV29-1 with TRBJ2-7; 8 bases align to TRBD1. This CDR3 is built from 14 residues. The germline CDR1 and CDR2 sequences are SQVTM and ANQGSEA. CDR3 sequence: CSVEDRGTPYEQYL. As DNA, the CDR3 is TGCAGCGTGGAAGACAGGGGTACGCCCTACGAGCAGTACCTC.

The V and J genes are TRBV2 and TRBJ2-2, with TRBD1 matching over 7 bases. The CDR3 sequence is 14 residues long. The V gene's germline CDR1 is SNHLY and CDR2 FYNNEI. V dropped 6 bases and J dropped 9; count of bases not matched to a gene: 10. CDR3 DNA sequence: TGTGCCAGCAGCCTCGACAGGGCCCGCCGGGAGCTGTTTTTT. This encodes CASSLDRARRELFF.

The chain carries TRBV9 and TRBJ1-6; the D gene is possibly TRBD1 (5 bases). The V gene's germline CDR1 is SGDLS and CDR2 YYNGEE. The CDR3 length is 14 residues. Trimming removed 1 base from V and 5 bases from J, with 7 bases in between. CDR3 loop: CASSVQQDNSPLHF. Here the CDR3 DNA reads TGTGCCAGCAGCGTACAACAGGATAATTCACCCCTCCACTTT.

The chain joins TRBV11-3 to TRBJ2-7, with a tentative D call TRBD1 (6 bases). The V gene lost 4 bases and the J gene lost 5 bases, with 18 bases spanning the gap. Per germline, CDR1 SGHNT and CDR2 YENEEA. This CDR3 spans 15 amino acids. The CDR3: CASSSGVGQGNEQYF. CDR3 in DNA: TGTGCCAGCAGCTCAGGGGTTGGGCAGGGTAACGAGCAGTACTTC. The full variable domain, in which reference TRBV11-3 and TRBJ2-7 provide the parts outside the CDR3, is EAGVVQSPRYKIIEKKQPVAFWCNPISGHNTLYWYLQNLGQGPELLIRYENEEAVDDSQLPKDRFSAERLKGVDSTLKIQPAELGDSAVYLCASSSGVGQGNEQYFGPGTRLTVT.

The chain combines TRBV12-5 with TRBJ1-1; 8 nucleotides agree with TRBD1. The germline CDR1 and CDR2 sequences are LGHNT and FRNRAP. The CDR3 has 17 amino acids. With V trimmed by 0 bases and J by 7 bases, 13 bases remained unmatched. The CDR3, as DNA: TGTGCTAGTGGTTTGGTAAGCAGGGGGCGGATGGTCGATGAAGCTTTCTTT. Its protein product is CASGLVSRGRMVDEAFF.